This TCR beta chain was sequenced in a study of shared clonotypes between healthy human individuals. General study points: Estimated clonotype richness was generally higher in naive than memory subsets. Non-shared clonotypes showed lower generation probabilities than clonotypes common to all four donors.

With respect to this clone: Its antigen is currently unknown.

Trimming removed 5 bases at V and 5 bases at J, with 17 bases between. The V gene's germline CDR1 is SGHTS and CDR2 YDEGEE. This CDR3 region has 14 residues. Sorted-subset replicate PCR reactions were performed with roughly 200 ng DNA, corresponding to roughly 31,000 T cell genomes. In the study's own analysis: Filtering differed since immunoSEQ provided only junctions, with no quality scores. Repertoires were generated with immunoSEQ multiplex PCR, while TCRdb's copy carries only in-frame clones and drops some. V, J and clone size are those of that table, while D and trimming were read from the DNA. The table records more than 500,000 clones, approximately 95% of them present only once.

Sequencing input: naive CD4+ T cells sorted from blood. Subset given: CD45RA+ positively selected. The chain employs TRBV5-8 and TRBJ2-7; TRBD1 might be the D (5 bases). This clonotype was sampled from a young woman in good health. CDR3 in DNA: TGTGCCAGCAGAAGGACACCCCTTTCCAACGAGCAGTACTTC. It specifies CASRRTPLSNEQYF.